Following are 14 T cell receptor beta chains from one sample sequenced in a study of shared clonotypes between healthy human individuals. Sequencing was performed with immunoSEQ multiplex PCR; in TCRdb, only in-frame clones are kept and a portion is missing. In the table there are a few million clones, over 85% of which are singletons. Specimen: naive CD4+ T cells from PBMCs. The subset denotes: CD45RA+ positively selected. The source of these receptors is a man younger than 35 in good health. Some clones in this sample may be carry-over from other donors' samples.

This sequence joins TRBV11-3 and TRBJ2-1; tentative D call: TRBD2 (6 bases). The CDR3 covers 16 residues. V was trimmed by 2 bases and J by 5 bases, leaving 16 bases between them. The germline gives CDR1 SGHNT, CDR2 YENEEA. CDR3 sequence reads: CASSLFAGSEHNEQFF. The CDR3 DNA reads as TGTGCCAGCAGCTTATTTGCGGGGAGCGAGCACAATGAGCAGTTCTTC.

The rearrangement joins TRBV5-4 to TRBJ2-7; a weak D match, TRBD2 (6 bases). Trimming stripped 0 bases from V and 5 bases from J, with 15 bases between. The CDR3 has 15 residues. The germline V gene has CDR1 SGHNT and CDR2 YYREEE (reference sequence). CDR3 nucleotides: TGTGCCAGCAGCTTGGGCGGGGCCAGCAGCGACGAGCAGTACTTC. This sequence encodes CASSLGGASSDEQYF.

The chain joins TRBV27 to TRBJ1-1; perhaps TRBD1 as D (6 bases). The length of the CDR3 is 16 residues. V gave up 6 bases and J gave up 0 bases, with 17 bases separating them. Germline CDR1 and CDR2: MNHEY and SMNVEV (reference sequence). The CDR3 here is CASRRTGNPVNTEAFF. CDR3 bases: TGTGCCAGCAGAAGAACAGGGAACCCCGTGAACACTGAAGCTTTCTTT.

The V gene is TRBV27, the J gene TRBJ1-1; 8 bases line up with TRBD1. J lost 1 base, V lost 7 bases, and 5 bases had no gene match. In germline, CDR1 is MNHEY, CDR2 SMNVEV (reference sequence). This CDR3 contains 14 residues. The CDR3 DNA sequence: TGTGCCAGCACTCTCAGGGGGCCGAACACTGAAGCTTTCTTT. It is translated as CASTLRGPNTEAFF.

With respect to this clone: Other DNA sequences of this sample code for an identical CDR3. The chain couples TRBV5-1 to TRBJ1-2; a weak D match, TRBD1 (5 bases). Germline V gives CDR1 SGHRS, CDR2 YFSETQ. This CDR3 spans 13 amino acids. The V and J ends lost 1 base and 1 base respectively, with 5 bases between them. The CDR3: CASSLQGNYGYTF. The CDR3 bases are TGCGCCAGCAGCTTGCAGGGTAACTATGGCTACACCTTC.

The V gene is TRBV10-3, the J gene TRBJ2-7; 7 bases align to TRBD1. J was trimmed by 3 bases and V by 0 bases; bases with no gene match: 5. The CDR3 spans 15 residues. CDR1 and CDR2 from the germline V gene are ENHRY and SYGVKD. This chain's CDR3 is CAISESPGGVYEQYF. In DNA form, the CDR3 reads TGTGCCATCAGTGAGTCGCCAGGGGGAGTCTACGAGCAGTACTTC.

CDR3 protein: CASKKGLNYEQYF. The DNA for the CDR3 is TGTGCCAGCAAAAAGGGACTAAACTACGAGCAGTACTTC. The gene calls are TRBV6-5 and TRBJ2-7; the match to TRBD2 covers 7 bases. Germline V gene sequence: CDR1 MNHEY, CDR2 SVGAGI. This CDR3 has 13 amino acids. The trim removed 7 bases at V and 3 bases at J, leaving 6 bases unmatched.

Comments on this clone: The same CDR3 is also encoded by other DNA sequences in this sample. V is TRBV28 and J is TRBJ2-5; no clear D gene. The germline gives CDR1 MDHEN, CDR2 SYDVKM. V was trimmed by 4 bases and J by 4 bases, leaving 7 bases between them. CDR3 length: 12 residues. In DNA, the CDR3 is TGTGCCAGCAGTTCTGTGGGAGAGACCCAGTACTTC. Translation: CASSSVGETQYF. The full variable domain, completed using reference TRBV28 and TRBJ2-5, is DVKVTQSSRYLVKRTGEKVFLECVQDMDHENMFWYRQDPGLGLRLIYFSYDVKMKEKGDIPEGYSVSREKKERFSLILESASTNQTSMYLCASSSVGETQYFGPGTRLLVL.

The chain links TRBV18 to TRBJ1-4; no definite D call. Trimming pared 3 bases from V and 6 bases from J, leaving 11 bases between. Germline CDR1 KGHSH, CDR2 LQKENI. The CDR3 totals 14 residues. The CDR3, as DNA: TGTGCCAGCTCACCGGTAGGAGTGGATGAAAAACTGTTTTTT. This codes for CASSPVGVDEKLFF.

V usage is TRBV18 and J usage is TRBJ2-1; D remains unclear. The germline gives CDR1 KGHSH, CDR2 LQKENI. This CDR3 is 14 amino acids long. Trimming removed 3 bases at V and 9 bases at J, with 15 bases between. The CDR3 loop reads CASSPSGVPGEQFF. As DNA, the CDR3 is TGTGCCAGCTCACCCTCTGGAGTTCCGGGTGAGCAGTTCTTC.

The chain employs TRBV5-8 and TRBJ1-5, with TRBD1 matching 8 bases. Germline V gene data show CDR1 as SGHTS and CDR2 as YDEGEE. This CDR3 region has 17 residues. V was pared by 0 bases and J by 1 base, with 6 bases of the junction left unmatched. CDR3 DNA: TGTGCCAGCAGCTTGGGACAGGGGAGAGTGAGCAATCAGCCCCAGCATTTT. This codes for CASSLGQGRVSNQPQHF.

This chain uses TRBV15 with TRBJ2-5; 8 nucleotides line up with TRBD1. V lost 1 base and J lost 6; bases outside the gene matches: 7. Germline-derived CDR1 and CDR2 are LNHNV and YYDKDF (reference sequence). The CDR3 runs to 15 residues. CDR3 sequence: CATSRVTGGAKTQYF. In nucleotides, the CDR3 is TGTGCCACCAGCAGAGTTACAGGGGGAGCAAAGACCCAGTACTTC.

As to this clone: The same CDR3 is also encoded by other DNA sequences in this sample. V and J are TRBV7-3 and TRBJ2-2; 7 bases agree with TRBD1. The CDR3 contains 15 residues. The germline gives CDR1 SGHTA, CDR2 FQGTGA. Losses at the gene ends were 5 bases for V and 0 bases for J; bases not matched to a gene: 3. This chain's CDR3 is CASSRQGPNTGELFF. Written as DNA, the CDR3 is TGTGCCAGCAGCCGACAGGGACCGAACACCGGGGAGCTGTTTTTT.

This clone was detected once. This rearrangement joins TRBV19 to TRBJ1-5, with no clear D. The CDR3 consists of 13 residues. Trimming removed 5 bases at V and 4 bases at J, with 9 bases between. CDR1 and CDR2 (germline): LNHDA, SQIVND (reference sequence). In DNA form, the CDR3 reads TGTGCCAGTAGTTTAAATGGAAATCAGCCCCAGCATTTT. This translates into CASSLNGNQPQHF. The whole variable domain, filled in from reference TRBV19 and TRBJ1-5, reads DGGITQSPKYLFRKEGQNVTLSCEQNLNHDAMYWYRQDPGQGLRLIYYSQIVNDFQKGDIAEGYSVSREKKESFPLTVTSAQKNPTAFYLCASSLNGNQPQHFGDGTRLSIL.